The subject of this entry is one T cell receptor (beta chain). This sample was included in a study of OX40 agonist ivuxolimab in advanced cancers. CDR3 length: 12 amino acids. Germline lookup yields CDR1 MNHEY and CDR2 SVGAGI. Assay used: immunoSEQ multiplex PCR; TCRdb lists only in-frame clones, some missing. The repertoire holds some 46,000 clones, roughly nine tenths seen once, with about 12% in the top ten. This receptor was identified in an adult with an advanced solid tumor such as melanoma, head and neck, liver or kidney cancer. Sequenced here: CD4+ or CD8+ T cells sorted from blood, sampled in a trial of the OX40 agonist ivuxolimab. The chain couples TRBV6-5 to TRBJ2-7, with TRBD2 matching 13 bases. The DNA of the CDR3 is TGTGCCAGCAGTGACACCGTGGGACTAGCGGGAGTC. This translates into CASSDTVGLAGV.